The clone carrying this TCR beta chain was seen ten or more times. Its antigen remains unidentified. The protocol attached unique molecular identifiers to individual cDNA molecules. TCRdb re-called the 5' RACE reads with MiXCR, one entry per CDR3 protein. The sample consists of some 54,000 distinct CDR3 sequences, roughly a tenth of them appearing once. The sample comes from a study of early T cells in non-severe SARS-CoV-2 infection. Background on the study: Chains were unpaired, as sequencing was done on bulk RNA from unsorted whole blood. Study conclusions and caveats: There was a bias toward anti-spike CD8 responses in VDJdb matching, which missed private and CD4 specificities.

Sequencing input: whole blood. The TCR originated in an adult who was a healthcare worker with PCR-confirmed SARS-CoV-2 infection or an uninfected control (not recorded which).

The CDR3 loop is CASSDSALRDEQFF. CDR3 DNA sequence: TGTGCCAGCAGTGACTCGGCCCTCCGGGATGAGCAGTTCTTC. V and J are TRBV6-4 and TRBJ2-1; no clear D. The CDR3 covers 14 residues. V was cut by 0 bases and J by 8 bases, with 11 bases left in between. Germline V lookup: CDR1 MRHNA, CDR2 SNTAGT.